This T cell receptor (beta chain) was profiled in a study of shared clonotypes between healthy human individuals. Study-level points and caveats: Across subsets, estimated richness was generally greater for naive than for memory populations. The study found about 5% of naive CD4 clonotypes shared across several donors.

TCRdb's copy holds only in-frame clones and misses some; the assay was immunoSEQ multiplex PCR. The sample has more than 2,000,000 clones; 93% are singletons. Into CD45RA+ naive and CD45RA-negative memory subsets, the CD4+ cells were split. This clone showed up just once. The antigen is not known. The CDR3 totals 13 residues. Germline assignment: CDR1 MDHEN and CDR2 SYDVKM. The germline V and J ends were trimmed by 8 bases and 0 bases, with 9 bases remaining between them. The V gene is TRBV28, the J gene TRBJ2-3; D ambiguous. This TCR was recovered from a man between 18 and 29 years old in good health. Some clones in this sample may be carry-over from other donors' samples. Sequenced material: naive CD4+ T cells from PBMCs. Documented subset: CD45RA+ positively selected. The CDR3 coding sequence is TGTGCCAGCCGGAGATCTAGCACAGATACGCAGTATTTT. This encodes CASRRSSTDTQYF.